This T cell receptor beta chain was documented in a study of patients and donors after allogeneic stem cell transplantation. TCRdb re-called the RT-PCR reads with MiXCR, one entry per CDR3 protein. The sample has 150,000 to 200,000 distinct CDR3 sequences; about 32% are singletons. The CDR3 length is 13 residues. Trimming took off 0 bases at V and 10 bases at J, with 10 bases between the two ends. Germline-derived CDR1 and CDR2 are MGHRA and YSYEKL. This receptor was identified in a human donor who was either an allogeneic HSCT recipient or a stem cell or donor lymphocyte infusion donor (not recorded which). It is not recorded whose cells these are; they may come from a transplant donor. The source material was blood, either unsorted or a sorted T cell fraction (not recorded which). The genes are TRBV4-1 and TRBJ2-1, with D possibly TRBD2 on 5 matching bases. CDR3 residues: CASSQEGGGEQFF. CDR3 sequence (DNA): TGCGCCAGCAGCCAAGAGGGTGGAGGAGAGCAGTTCTTC.